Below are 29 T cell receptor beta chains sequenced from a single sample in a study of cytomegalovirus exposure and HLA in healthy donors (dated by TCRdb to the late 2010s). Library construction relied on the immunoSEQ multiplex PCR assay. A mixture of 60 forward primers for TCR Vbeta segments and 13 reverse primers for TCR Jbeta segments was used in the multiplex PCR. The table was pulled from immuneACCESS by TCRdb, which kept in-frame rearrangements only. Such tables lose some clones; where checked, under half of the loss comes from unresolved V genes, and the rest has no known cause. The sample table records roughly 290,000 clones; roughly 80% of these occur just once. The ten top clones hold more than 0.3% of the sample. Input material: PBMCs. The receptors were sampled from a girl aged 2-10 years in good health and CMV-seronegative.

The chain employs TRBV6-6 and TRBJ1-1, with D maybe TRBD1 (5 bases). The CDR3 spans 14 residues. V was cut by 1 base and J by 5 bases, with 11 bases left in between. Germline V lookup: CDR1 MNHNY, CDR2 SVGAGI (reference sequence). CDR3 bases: TGTGCCAGCAGTTACTATAGGGGCGAGACTGAAGCTTTCTTT. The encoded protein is CASSYYRGETEAFF.

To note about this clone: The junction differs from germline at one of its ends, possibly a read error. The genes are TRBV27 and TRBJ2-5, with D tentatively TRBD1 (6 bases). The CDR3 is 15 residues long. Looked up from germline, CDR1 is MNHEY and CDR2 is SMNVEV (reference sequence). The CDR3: CASRSSTGAQGTQYF. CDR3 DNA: TGTGCCAGCCGGTCCTCGACAGGAGCCCAAGGGACCCAGTACTTC.

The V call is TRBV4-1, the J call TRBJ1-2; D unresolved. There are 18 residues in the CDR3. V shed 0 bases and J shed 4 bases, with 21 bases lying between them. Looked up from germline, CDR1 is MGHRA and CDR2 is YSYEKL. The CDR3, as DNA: TGCGCCAGCAGCCAAGATGTCGTTGTCGAGGTGGCGGTCTATGGCTACACCTTC. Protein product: CASSQDVVVEVAVYGYTF.

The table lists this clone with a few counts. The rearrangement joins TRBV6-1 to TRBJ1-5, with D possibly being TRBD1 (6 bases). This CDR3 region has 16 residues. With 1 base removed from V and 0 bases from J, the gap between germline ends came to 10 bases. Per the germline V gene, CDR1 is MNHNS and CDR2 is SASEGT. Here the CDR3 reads CASSEGTGFSNQPQHF. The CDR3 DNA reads TGTGCCAGCAGTGAAGGTACAGGGTTTAGCAATCAGCCCCAGCATTTT.

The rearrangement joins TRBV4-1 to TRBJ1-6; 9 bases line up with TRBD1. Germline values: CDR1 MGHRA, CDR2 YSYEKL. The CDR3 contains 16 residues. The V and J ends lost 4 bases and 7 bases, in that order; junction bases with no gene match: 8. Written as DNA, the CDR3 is TGCGCCAGCAGCCCATCCGGGACAGGGCAAAATTCACCCCTCCACTTT. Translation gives CASSPSGTGQNSPLHF.

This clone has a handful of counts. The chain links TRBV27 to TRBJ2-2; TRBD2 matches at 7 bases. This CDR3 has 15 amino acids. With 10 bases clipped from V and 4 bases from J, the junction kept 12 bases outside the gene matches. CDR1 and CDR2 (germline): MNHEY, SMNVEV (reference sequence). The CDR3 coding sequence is TGTGCCACCACGAGAGCGGGATATGCCACCGGGGAGCTGTTTTTT. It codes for CATTRAGYATGELFF.

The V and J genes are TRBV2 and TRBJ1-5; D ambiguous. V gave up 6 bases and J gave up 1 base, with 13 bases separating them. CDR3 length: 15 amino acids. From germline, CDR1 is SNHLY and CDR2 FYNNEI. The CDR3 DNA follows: TGTGCCAGCAGCGAGCGTATTTTGAGCAATCAGCCCCAGCATTTT. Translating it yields CASSERILSNQPQHF.

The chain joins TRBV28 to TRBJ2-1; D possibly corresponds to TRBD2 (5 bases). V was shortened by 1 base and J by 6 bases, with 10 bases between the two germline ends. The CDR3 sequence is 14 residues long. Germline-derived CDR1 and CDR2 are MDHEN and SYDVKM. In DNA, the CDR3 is TGTGCCAGCAGTTTATTGACGGGGTCCAATGAGCAGTTCTTC. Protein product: CASSLLTGSNEQFF.

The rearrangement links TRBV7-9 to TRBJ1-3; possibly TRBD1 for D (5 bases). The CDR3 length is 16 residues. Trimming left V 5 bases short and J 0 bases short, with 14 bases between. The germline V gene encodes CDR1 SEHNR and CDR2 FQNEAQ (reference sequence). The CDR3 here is CASSPRTSNSGNTIYF. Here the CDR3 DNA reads TGTGCCAGCAGCCCCAGGACAAGCAACTCTGGAAACACCATATATTTT.

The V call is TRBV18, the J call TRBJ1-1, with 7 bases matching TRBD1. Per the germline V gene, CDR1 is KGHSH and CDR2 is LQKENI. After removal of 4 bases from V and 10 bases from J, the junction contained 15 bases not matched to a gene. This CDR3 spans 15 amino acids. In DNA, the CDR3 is TGTGCCAGCTCACTAAAGATCCAGGGGGTTTTTGGAGCTTTCTTT. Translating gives CASSLKIQGVFGAFF.

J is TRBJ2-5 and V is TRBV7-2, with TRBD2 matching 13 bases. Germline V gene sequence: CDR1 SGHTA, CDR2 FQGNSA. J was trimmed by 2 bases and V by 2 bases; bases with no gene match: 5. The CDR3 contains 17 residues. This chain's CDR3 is CASSLQLAGGLQETQYF. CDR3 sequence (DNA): TGTGCCAGCAGCTTACAACTAGCGGGGGGGCTTCAAGAGACCCAGTACTTC.

DNA for the CDR3: TGTGCCAGCAGCTACGACGGGGACTATGGCTACACCTTC. Its translation is CASSYDGDYGYTF. The chain uses TRBV6-5 and TRBJ1-2; D is uncertain. The germline CDR1 and CDR2 sequences are MNHEY and SVGAGI. The CDR3 consists of 13 residues. Deletions cut 6 bases from V and 3 bases from J, with 11 bases between.

CDR3 sequence: CASSVGQEETQYF. The CDR3 coding sequence is TGTGCCAGCAGTGTTGGACAGGAAGAGACCCAGTACTTC. This chain connects TRBV28 to TRBJ2-5; TRBD1 matches 7 bases. CDR1 and CDR2 (germline): MDHEN, SYDVKM. With 5 bases clipped from V and 3 bases from J, the junction kept 3 bases outside the gene matches. CDR3 length: 13 amino acids.

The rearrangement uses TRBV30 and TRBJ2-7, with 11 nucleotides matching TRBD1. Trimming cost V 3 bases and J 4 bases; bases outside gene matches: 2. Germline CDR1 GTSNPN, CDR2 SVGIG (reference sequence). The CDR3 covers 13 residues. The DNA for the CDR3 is TGTGCCTGGAGCCGGGACAGGGGGTACGAGCAGTACTTC. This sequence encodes CAWSRDRGYEQYF. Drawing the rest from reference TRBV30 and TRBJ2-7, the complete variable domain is SQTIHQWPATLVQPVGSPLSLECTVEGTSNPNLYWYRQAAGRGLQLLFYSVGIGQISSEVPQNLSASRPQDRQFILSSKKLLLSDSGFYLCAWSRDRGYEQYFGPGTRLTVT.

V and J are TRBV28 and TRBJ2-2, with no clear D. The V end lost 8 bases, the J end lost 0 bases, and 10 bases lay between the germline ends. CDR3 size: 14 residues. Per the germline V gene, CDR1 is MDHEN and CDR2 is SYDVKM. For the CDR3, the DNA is TGTGCCAGCGGTAGACACGCGAACACCGGGGAGCTGTTTTTT. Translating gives CASGRHANTGELFF.

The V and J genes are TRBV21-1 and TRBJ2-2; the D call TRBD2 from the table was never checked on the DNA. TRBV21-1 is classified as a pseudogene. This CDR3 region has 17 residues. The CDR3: CASSKVQGRANTGELFF. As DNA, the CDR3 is TGTGCCAGCAGCAAGGTCCAAGGGAGGGCGAACACCGGGGAGCTGTTTTTT.

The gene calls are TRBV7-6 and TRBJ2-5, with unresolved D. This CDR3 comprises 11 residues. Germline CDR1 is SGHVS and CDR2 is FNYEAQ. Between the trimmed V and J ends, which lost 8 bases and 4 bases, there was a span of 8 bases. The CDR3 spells CASLYGETQYF. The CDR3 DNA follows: TGTGCCAGCTTATACGGAGAGACCCAGTACTTC.

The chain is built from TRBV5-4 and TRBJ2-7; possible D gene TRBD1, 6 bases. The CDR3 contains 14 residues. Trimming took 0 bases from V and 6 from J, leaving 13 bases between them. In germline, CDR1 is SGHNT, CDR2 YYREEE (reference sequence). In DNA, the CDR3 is TGTGCCAGCAGCTTGGAGGGGGTAAGGGGCGAGCAGTACTTC. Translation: CASSLEGVRGEQYF.

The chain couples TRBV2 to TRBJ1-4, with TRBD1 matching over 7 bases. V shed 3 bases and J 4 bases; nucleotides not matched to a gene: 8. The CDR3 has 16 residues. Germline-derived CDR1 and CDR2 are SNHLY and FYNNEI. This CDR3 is CASSDDRAGVNEKLFF. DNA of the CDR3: TGTGCCAGCAGTGATGACAGGGCTGGGGTTAATGAAAAACTGTTTTTT.

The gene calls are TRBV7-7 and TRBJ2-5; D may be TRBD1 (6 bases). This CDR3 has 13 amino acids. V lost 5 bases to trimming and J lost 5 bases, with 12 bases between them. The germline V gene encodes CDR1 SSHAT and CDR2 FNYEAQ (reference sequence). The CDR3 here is CASSPGDRETQYF. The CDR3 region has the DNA TGTGCCAGCAGCCCAGGAGACAGGGAGACCCAGTACTTC. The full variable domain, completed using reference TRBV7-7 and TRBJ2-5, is GAGVSQSPRYKVTKRGQDVTLRCDPISSHATLYWYQQALGQGPEFLTYFNYEAQPDKSGLPSDRFSAERPEGSISTLTIQRTEQRDSAMYRCASSPGDRETQYFGPGTRLLVL.

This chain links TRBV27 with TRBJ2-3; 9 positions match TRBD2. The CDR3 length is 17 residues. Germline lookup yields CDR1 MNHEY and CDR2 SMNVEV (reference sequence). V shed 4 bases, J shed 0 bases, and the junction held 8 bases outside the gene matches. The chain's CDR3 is CASSSTSGIFSTDTQYF. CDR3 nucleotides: TGTGCCAGCAGTTCGACTAGCGGCATATTTAGCACAGATACGCAGTATTTT.

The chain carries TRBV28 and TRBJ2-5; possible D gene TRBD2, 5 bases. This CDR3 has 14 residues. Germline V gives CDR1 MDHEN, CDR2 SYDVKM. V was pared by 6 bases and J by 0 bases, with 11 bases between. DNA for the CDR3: TGTGCCAGCAGGCGCCGGGGTTACCAAGAGACCCAGTACTTC. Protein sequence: CASRRRGYQETQYF.

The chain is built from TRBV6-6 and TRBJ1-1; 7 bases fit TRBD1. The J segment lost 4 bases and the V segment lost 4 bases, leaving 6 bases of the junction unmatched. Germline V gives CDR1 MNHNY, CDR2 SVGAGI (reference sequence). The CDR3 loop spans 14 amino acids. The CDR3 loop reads CASSFRQGGTEAFF. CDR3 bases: TGTGCCAGCAGTTTCCGACAGGGCGGCACTGAAGCTTTCTTT.

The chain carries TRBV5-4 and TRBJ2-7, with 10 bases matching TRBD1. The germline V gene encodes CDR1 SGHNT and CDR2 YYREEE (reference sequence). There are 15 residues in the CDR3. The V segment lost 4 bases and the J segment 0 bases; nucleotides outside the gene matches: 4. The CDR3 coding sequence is TGTGCCAGCAGCATTGGACAGGGGGTCTCCTACGAGCAGTACTTC. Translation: CASSIGQGVSYEQYF.

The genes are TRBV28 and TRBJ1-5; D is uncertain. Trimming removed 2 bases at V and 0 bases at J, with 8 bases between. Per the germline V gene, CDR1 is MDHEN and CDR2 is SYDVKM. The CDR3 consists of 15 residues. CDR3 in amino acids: CASSLERYSNQPQHF. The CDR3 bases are TGTGCCAGCAGTTTAGAGAGGTATAGCAATCAGCCCCAGCATTTT.

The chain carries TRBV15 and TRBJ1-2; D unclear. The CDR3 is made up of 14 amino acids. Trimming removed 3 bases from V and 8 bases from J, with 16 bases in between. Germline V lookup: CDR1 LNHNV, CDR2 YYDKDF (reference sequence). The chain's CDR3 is CATSRYQVPIGYTF. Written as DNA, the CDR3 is TGTGCCACCAGCAGGTACCAGGTACCCATCGGCTACACCTTC.

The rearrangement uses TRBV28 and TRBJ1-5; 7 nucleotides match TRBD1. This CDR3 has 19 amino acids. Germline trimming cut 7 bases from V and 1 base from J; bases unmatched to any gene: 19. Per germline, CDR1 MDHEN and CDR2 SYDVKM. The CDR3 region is CASIPYPRTGDKSNQPQHF. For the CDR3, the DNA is TGTGCCAGCATCCCTTATCCCCGTACAGGGGATAAAAGCAATCAGCCCCAGCATTTT.

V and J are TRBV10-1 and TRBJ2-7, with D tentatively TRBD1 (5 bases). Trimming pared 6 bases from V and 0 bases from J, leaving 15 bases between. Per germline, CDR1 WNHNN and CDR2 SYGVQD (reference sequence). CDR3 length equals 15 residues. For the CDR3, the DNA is TGCGCCAGCAGGGCGACAGACCCGAGCTCCTACGAGCAGTACTTC. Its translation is CASRATDPSSYEQYF.

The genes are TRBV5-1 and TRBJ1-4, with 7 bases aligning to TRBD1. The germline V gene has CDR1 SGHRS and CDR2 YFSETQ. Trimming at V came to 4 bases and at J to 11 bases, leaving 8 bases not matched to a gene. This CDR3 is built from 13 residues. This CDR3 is CASSLRGTAKLFF. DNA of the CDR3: TGCGCCAGCAGCCTCAGAGGGACAGCTAAACTGTTTTTT.